Presented here are 9 T cell receptor beta chains from one specimen sequenced in a study of neoadjuvant nivolumab and ipilimumab in lung cancer. The repertoire was sequenced with immunoSEQ multiplex PCR; TCRdb's copy has only in-frame clones and lacks some. The sample has some 13,000 clones; 65% to 75% are singletons. The specimen comprised peripheral blood, sampled after neoadjuvant nivolumab, alone or with ipilimumab, at or shortly before surgery. These receptors came from an adult with non-small cell lung cancer.

The V call is TRBV5-6, the J call TRBJ1-4; 11 bases map to TRBD1. V lost 0 bases to trimming and J lost 8 bases; unmatched junction nucleotides: 3. This CDR3 region has 15 residues. Germline CDR1 and CDR2: SGHDT and YYEEEE. The CDR3 coding sequence is TGTGCCAGCAGCTTGGCCGGGACAGGGGGGGAAAAACTGTTTTTT. As protein: CASSLAGTGGEKLFF.

This clone was detected once. The chain uses TRBV7-2 and TRBJ2-6, with D unclear. The CDR3 covers 14 residues. The germline V gene encodes CDR1 SGHTA and CDR2 FQGNSA. V lost 5 bases and J lost 4, with 9 bases in between. CDR3 sequence reads: CASSPDPGANVLTF. The CDR3 DNA reads as TGTGCCAGCAGCCCTGACCCCGGGGCCAACGTCCTGACTTTC.

This clone was seen only once. V usage is TRBV5-5 and J usage is TRBJ1-5; TRBD1 matches at 11 bases. V shed 4 bases and J 6 bases; nucleotides not matched to a gene: 3. Germline lookup yields CDR1 SGHKS and CDR2 YYEKEE (reference sequence). This CDR3 has 14 amino acids. CDR3 sequence: CASSHGQGAQPQHF. DNA for the CDR3: TGTGCCAGCAGCCACGGACAGGGGGCTCAGCCCCAGCATTTT. Full variable domain (outside the CDR3, taken from reference TRBV5-5 and TRBJ1-5): DAGVTQSPTHLIKTRGQQVTLRCSPISGHKSVSWYQQVLGQGPQFIFQYYEKEERGRGNFPDRFSARQFPNYSSELNVNALLLGDSALYLCASSHGQGAQPQHFGDGTRLSIL.

The gene calls are TRBV5-1 and TRBJ2-4; D is unclear. V lost 0 bases and J lost 7, with 17 bases in between. This CDR3 is built from 16 residues. Germline-derived CDR1 and CDR2 are SGHRS and YFSETQ. Here the CDR3 reads CASSLDSGPVGNIQYF. The CDR3 nucleotides are TGCGCCAGCAGCTTGGATTCGGGTCCTGTGGGGAACATTCAGTACTTC.

V gene TRBV5-1 combines with J gene TRBJ2-3, with D perhaps TRBD2 (6 bases). The CDR3 loop spans 14 amino acids. Germline V gene lookup returns CDR1 SGHRS and CDR2 YFSETQ. Trimming took off 3 bases at V and 5 bases at J, with 13 bases between the two ends. Written as DNA, the CDR3 is TGCGCCAGCAGCTCCGGGACTTTGGGAGATACGCAGTATTTT. Encoded protein: CASSSGTLGDTQYF.

Here the CDR3 DNA reads TGTGCCAGCAGCTTAAGGGAGACCCAGTACTTC. Translated: CASSLRETQYF. The chain uses TRBV5-6 and TRBJ2-5; no clear D. The CDR3 has 11 amino acids. From germline, CDR1 is SGHDT and CDR2 YYEEEE. Deletions cut 2 bases from V and 5 bases from J, with 4 bases between. The full variable domain, with the rest looked up from reference TRBV5-6 and TRBJ2-5, is DAGVTQSPTHLIKTRGQQVTLRCSPKSGHDTVSWYQQALGQGPQFIFQYYEEEERQRGNFPDRFSGHQFPNYSSELNVNALLLGDSALYLCASSLRETQYFGPGTRLLVL.

CDR3 amino acids: CASYEDRGTTGELFF. The CDR3 DNA sequence: TGTGCCAGCTATGAGGACAGGGGTACAACCGGGGAGCTGTTTTTT. The chain uses TRBV18 and TRBJ2-2; 9 nucleotides align to TRBD1. The CDR3 covers 15 residues. V trimming: 7 bases; J trimming: 5 bases; junction bases outside the gene matches: 8. The germline V gene has CDR1 KGHSH and CDR2 LQKENI.

This clone was found a few times. The V and J genes are TRBV5-5 and TRBJ2-7, with TRBD2 matching over 11 bases. The CDR3 runs to 16 residues. Germline V gene sequence: CDR1 SGHKS, CDR2 YYEKEE (reference sequence). Trimming cost V 4 bases and J 4 bases; bases outside gene matches: 10. Here the CDR3 DNA reads TGTGCCAGCAGCGAGCCGACTAGCGGGACTTCGTACGAGCAGTACTTC. It codes for CASSEPTSGTSYEQYF.

The chain has TRBV5-5 and TRBJ2-1, with D possibly being TRBD1 (6 bases). The CDR3 is made up of 16 amino acids. Per germline, CDR1 SGHKS and CDR2 YYEKEE (reference sequence). V was cut by 0 bases and J by 3 bases, with 13 bases left in between. CDR3 DNA sequence: TGTGCCAGCAGCTTGGGGGCAAGGGGGAACTACAATGAGCAGTTCTTC. Translation: CASSLGARGNYNEQFF.